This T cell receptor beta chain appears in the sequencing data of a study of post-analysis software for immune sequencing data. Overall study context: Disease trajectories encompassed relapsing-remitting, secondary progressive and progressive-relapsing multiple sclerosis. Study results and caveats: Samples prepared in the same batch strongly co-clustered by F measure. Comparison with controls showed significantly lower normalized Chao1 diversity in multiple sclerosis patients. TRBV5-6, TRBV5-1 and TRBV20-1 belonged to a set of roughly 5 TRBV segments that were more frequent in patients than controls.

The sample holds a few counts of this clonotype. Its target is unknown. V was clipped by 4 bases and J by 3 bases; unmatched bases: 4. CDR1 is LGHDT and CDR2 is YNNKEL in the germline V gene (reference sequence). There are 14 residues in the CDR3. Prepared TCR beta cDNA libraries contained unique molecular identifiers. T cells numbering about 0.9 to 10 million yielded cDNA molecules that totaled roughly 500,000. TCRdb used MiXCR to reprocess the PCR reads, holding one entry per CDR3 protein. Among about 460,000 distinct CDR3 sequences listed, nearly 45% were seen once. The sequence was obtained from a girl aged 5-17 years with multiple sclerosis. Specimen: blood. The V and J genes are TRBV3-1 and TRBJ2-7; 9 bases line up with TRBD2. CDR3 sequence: CASSRAGGNYEQYF. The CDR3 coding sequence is TGTGCCAGCAGCCGAGCGGGAGGCAACTACGAGCAGTACTTC.